A single sample gave rise to the 29 T cell receptor beta chains below, sequenced in a study of metastatic and nonmetastatic thyroid tumors. MiXCR reprocessed the PCR reads for TCRdb. In the table there are about 9,300 clones, 29% of which are singletons. Each patient came to thyroid surgery without any prior treatment (of any kind). The sequencing sample was made of tumor tissue. The receptor set was obtained from a female donor with papillary thyroid cancer or a benign thyroid nodule (not recorded which). Some clones in this sample may be carry-over from other donors' samples.

This clone was observed a few times. This chain uses TRBV10-3 with TRBJ2-1; possible D gene TRBD2, 6 bases. CDR3 length: 15 residues. V was shortened by 4 bases and J by 0 bases, with 10 bases between the two germline ends. CDR1 and CDR2 (germline): ENHRY, SYGVKD. The CDR3 nucleotides are TGTGCCATCAGTGGAGGGACTCGCTCCTACAATGAGCAGTTCTTC. This encodes CAISGGTRSYNEQFF.

This clone occurred a few times. This rearrangement joins TRBV28 to TRBJ2-6; D is uncertain. This CDR3 has 13 amino acids. Germline-derived CDR1 and CDR2 are MDHEN and SYDVKM. The CDR3 here is CVTQWDGANVLTF. The CDR3 bases are TGTGTCACCCAATGGGATGGGGCCAACGTCCTGACTTTC.

This clone showed up many times. This may be a read error: a much more frequent sequence differs by one nucleotide. The chain couples TRBV20-1 to TRBJ1-1; perhaps TRBD1 as D (6 bases). This CDR3 comprises 16 residues. Germline V lookup: CDR1 DFQATT, CDR2 SNEGSKA (reference sequence). The DNA for the CDR3 is TGCAGTGCTACCTCACAGGGTGTGGGGGTGAACACTGGAGCTTTCTTT. The encoded protein is CSATSQGVGVNTGAFF.

This clone came up many times. The chain links TRBV28 to TRBJ1-4, with D perhaps matching TRBD1 (5 bases). Looked up from germline, CDR1 is MDHEN and CDR2 is SYDVKM. V lost 10 bases to trimming and J lost 7 bases, with 13 bases between them. This CDR3 region has 12 residues. This CDR3 reads CATNLGREKLFF. The CDR3 nucleotides read TGTGCCACTAACCTGGGGCGTGAAAAACTGTTTTTT.

This clone appeared many times. This chain joins TRBV5-6 and TRBJ2-2; 9 bases are shared with TRBD1. The J segment lost 7 bases and the V segment lost 0 bases, leaving 7 bases of the junction unmatched. Germline V lookup: CDR1 SGHDT, CDR2 YYEEEE. The CDR3 contains 16 residues. CDR3 sequence reads: CASSLAGQGTGGELFF. CDR3 DNA: TGTGCCAGCAGCTTGGCCGGACAGGGGACCGGCGGGGAGCTGTTTTTT.

The rearrangement uses TRBV30 and TRBJ2-5; no reliable D call. Germline lookup yields CDR1 GTSNPN and CDR2 SVGIG (reference sequence). There are 15 residues in the CDR3. Trimming shortened V by 0 bases and J by 3 bases, and 14 bases separated the two germline ends. CDR3 nucleotide sequence: TGTGCCTGGAGTGTAACTTGGCTAAAGAAAGAGACCCAGTACTTC. Translated, it gives CAWSVTWLKKETQYF.

V gene TRBV12-3 or TRBV12-4 combines with J gene TRBJ1-1, with 8 bases lining up with TRBD1. The CDR3 length is 13 residues. V trimming: 6 bases; J trimming: 4 bases; junction bases outside the gene matches: 4. CDR3 DNA: TGTGCCAGCAGCAAACAGGGGGGCACTGAAGCTTTCTTT. Translation: CASSKQGGTEAFF.

This clone showed up many times. This CDR3 is also generated by other DNA sequences in the sample. The chain couples TRBV7-2 to TRBJ1-1; D perhaps matches TRBD1 (6 bases). Trimming cost V 5 bases and J 11 bases, with 21 bases left between them. Germline V gene lookup returns CDR1 SGHTA and CDR2 FQGNSA. The CDR3 loop spans 14 amino acids. The CDR3 nucleotides are TGTGCCAGCAGCGCACCCGTTTGGGGGGCCCGGGCTTTCTTT. It is translated as CASSAPVWGARAFF.

This clone appeared many times. The V and J genes are TRBV7-9 and TRBJ1-5, with D hard to call. There are 12 residues in the CDR3. Germline values: CDR1 SEHNR, CDR2 FQNEAQ (reference sequence). V lost 4 bases and J 4 bases, leaving 5 bases between the germline ends. The CDR3 DNA reads TGTGCCAGCAGCTACGCAAATCAGCCCCAGCATTTT. It specifies CASSYANQPQHF.

By sample share, this clone is medium-sized. The chain recombines TRBV6-1 with TRBJ1-6, with D unclear. The germline gives CDR1 MNHNS, CDR2 SASEGT. The V end was cut by 4 bases, the J end by 7 bases, with 14 bases between. This CDR3 spans 15 amino acids. The CDR3 region is CASSASWAQNSPLHF. The CDR3 DNA follows: TGTGCCAGCAGTGCCTCCTGGGCTCAGAATTCACCCCTCCACTTT.

The V and J genes are TRBV19 and TRBJ1-1; TRBD1 aligns across 12 bases. V was pared by 6 bases and J by 4 bases, with 15 bases of the junction left unmatched. The CDR3 runs to 18 residues. Per the germline V gene, CDR1 is LNHDA and CDR2 is SQIVND (reference sequence). CDR3 nucleotides: TGTGCCAGTAGGGGACAGGGGGCCCCAGGGGGCGGCGGCACTGAAGCTTTCTTT. This encodes CASRGQGAPGGGGTEAFF.

This clone has a handful of counts. The chain employs TRBV6-1 and TRBJ2-1, with D uncertain. The CDR3 covers 12 residues. CDR1 is MNHNS, CDR2 SASEGT, per germline. The V gene lost 1 base and the J gene lost 11 bases, with 9 bases spanning the gap. The CDR3 here is CASSEVGSKQFF. The CDR3, as DNA: TGTGCCAGCAGTGAAGTGGGCTCCAAGCAGTTCTTC.

This clone appeared a few times. Given a much more abundant clone one base away, this may be a read error. J is TRBJ1-4 and V is TRBV5-1; D unresolved. CDR3 length: 14 residues. Germline values: CDR1 SGHRS, CDR2 YFSETQ. The DNA for the CDR3 is TGCGCCAGCGGCTTGGGGTTCTTAGCGGAAAAACTGTTTTTT. Residues: CASGLGFLAEKLFF. Drawing the rest from reference TRBV5-1 and TRBJ1-4, the complete variable domain is KAGVTQTPRYLIKTRGQQVTLSCSPISGHRSVSWYQQTPGQGLQFLFEYFSETQRNKGNFPGRFSGRQFSNSRSEMNVSTLELGDSALYLCASGLGFLAEKLFFGSGTQLSVL.

The rearrangement links TRBV7-3 to TRBJ1-6; no clear D gene. Germline V gives CDR1 SGHTA, CDR2 FQGTGA. The CDR3 contains 13 residues. The V and J ends lost 1 base and 8 bases respectively, with 6 bases between them. CDR3 sequence (DNA): TGTGCCAGCAGCTTAAATCGGGATTCACCCCTCCACTTT. It codes for CASSLNRDSPLHF.

In this sample, this clone is medium-sized. CDR3 DNA: TGCAGTGCTAGAGCGAGGACTAGCGGGGGCTGGCTCTCCTACGAGCAGTACTTC. Its protein product is CSARARTSGGWLSYEQYF. The rearrangement joins TRBV20-1 to TRBJ2-7; the match to TRBD2 covers 13 bases. The CDR3 contains 18 residues. V was pared by 1 base and J by 0 bases, with 9 bases of the junction left unmatched. Germline CDR1 is DFQATT and CDR2 is SNEGSKA (reference sequence).

For this clone: Mismatch with germline at one junction end may stem from a read error. The genes are TRBV20-1 and TRBJ2-7; possibly TRBD2 for D (6 bases). This CDR3 region has 16 residues. Germline values: CDR1 DFQATT, CDR2 SNEGSKA (reference sequence). The CDR3 nucleotides are TGCAGTGCCAGAGATCGCCGGGAGCCACGGACTACCGAGCAGTACTTC. It codes for CSARDRREPRTTEQYF.

This clone was recorded at least ten times. The chain employs TRBV2 and TRBJ1-4; no firm D call. The CDR3 totals 11 residues. Trimming stripped 6 bases from V and 13 bases from J, with 12 bases between. Germline lookup yields CDR1 SNHLY and CDR2 FYNNEI. This CDR3 reads CASSGRYGLFF. DNA of the CDR3: TGTGCCAGCAGCGGACGGTATGGACTGTTTTTT. Based on the CDR3 plus reference TRBV2 and TRBJ1-4, the full variable domain is EPEVTQTPSHQVTQMGQEVILRCVPISNHLYFYWYRQILGQKVEFLVSFYNNEISEKSEIFDDQFSVERPDGSNFTLKIRSTKLEDSAMYFCASSGRYGLFFGSGTQLSVL.

By frequency in the sample, this clone is medium-sized. This chain joins TRBV4-3 and TRBJ1-1, with TRBD1 matching over 8 bases. This CDR3 comprises 15 residues. The J segment lost 5 bases and the V segment lost 0 bases, leaving 5 bases of the junction unmatched. Per germline, CDR1 LGHNA and CDR2 YSLEER. The CDR3 sequence: CASSQDQGARTEAFF. DNA for the CDR3: TGCGCCAGCAGCCAAGACCAGGGGGCAAGAACTGAAGCTTTCTTT.

The chain is built from TRBV7-2 and TRBJ2-7; no firm D call. V dropped 0 bases and J dropped 6 bases, with 15 bases sitting between them. Germline V gene lookup returns CDR1 SGHTA and CDR2 FQGNSA. The CDR3 sequence is 15 residues long. The CDR3, as DNA: TGTGCCAGCAGCTTAGCCCCCGGGTCAGTGCGCGAGCAGTACTTC. It translates to CASSLAPGSVREQYF. Combining the CDR3 with reference TRBV7-2 and TRBJ2-7 gives the whole variable domain GAGVSQSPSNKVTEKGKDVELRCDPISGHTALYWYRQSLGQGLEFLIYFQGNSAPDKSGLPSDRFSAERTGGSVSTLTIQRTQQEDSAVYLCASSLAPGSVREQYFGPGTRLTVT.

The V gene is TRBV12-3 or TRBV12-4, the J gene TRBJ1-3, with 10 bases lining up with TRBD1. This CDR3 comprises 18 residues. V lost 4 bases and J lost 4; bases outside the gene matches: 13. DNA for the CDR3: TGTGCCAGCAGTTGGGGACAGGGGACCCTCGGGGGCGGAAACACCATATATTTT. Its protein product is CASSWGQGTLGGGNTIYF.

This clone was recorded many times. The chain joins TRBV2 to TRBJ1-5; D call uncertain. V gave up 6 bases and J gave up 0 bases, with 18 bases separating them. The CDR3 has 17 residues. CDR1 and CDR2 from the germline V gene are SNHLY and FYNNEI. The CDR3, as DNA: TGTGCCAGCAGAACCAGCCCGGACCGTAATAGCAATCAGCCCCAGCATTTT. This codes for CASRTSPDRNSNQPQHF.

This clone was detected a few times. The CDR3 region is CASRGLAGSYEQYF. The CDR3, as DNA: TGTGCCAGCAGGGGACTAGCGGGGTCCTACGAGCAGTACTTC. The gene calls are TRBV2 and TRBJ2-7, with 13 positions matching TRBD2. The J segment lost 1 base and the V segment lost 6 bases, leaving 0 bases of the junction unmatched. This CDR3 has 14 amino acids. CDR1 and CDR2 from the germline V gene are SNHLY and FYNNEI.

This sequence joins TRBV20-1 and TRBJ2-2; D might be TRBD1 or TRBD2, each matching 5 bases. The CDR3 has 15 residues. Between the trimmed V and J ends, which lost 4 bases and 3 bases, there was a span of 15 bases. Germline V gene lookup returns CDR1 DFQATT and CDR2 SNEGSKA (reference sequence). CDR3 in DNA: TGCAGTGCTACCACCGGGGCGGTCGACACCGGGGAGCTGTTTTTT. Its protein product is CSATTGAVDTGELFF.

This clone has a handful of counts. This sequence joins TRBV27 and TRBJ2-7; D gene unclear. V was cut by 2 bases and J by 6 bases, with 8 bases left in between. CDR1 and CDR2 from the germline V gene are MNHEY and SMNVEV (reference sequence). This CDR3 spans 12 amino acids. The CDR3 region has the DNA TGTGCCAGCAGTTTAGCTGGACGCGAGCAGTACTTC. Its protein product is CASSLAGREQYF.

Notes on this clone: One end of the junction varies from germline; a read error may be responsible. This chain uses TRBV5-1 with TRBJ2-2; the D gene could be TRBD1 or TRBD2 (5 bases each). This CDR3 spans 16 amino acids. Germline CDR1 SGHRS, CDR2 YFSETQ. Here the CDR3 reads CASSFQGVELTGELSF. The CDR3 region has the DNA TGCGCCAGCAGCTTCCAGGGTGTGGAACTAACCGGGGAGCTGTCTTTT.

This clone counts as medium-sized. Other DNA sequences in the same sample also yield this CDR3. The CDR3 DNA reads TGTGCCAGCGCGCGATCGGGGACAGGGGTTGGGGAGCAGTACTTC. This codes for CASARSGTGVGEQYF. The chain employs TRBV12-3 or TRBV12-4 and TRBJ2-7; TRBD1 matches 10 bases. J was trimmed by 7 bases and V by 8 bases; bases with no gene match: 14. The CDR3 is 15 residues long.

J is TRBJ1-5 and V is TRBV6-1; 8 bases map to TRBD1. Unmatched junction bases numbered 13, after V lost 11 bases and J lost 7 bases. The length of the CDR3 is 14 residues. In germline, CDR1 is MNHNS, CDR2 SASEGT. In DNA, the CDR3 is TGTGCCGTACAGGGGGTAGAGGCTTGGCAGCCCCAGCATTTT. This gives the protein CAVQGVEAWQPQHF.

This clone was seen only a few times. The chain combines TRBV10-2 with TRBJ2-1, with TRBD2 matching 9 bases. The CDR3 loop spans 14 amino acids. Germline CDR1 and CDR2: WSHSY and SAAADI. V was clipped by 2 bases and J by 7 bases; unmatched bases: 3. The CDR3 DNA reads as TGCGCCAGCAGTGAGGAGCGGGAGGTAAATGAGCAGTTCTTC. It translates to CASSEEREVNEQFF.

The chain uses TRBV2 and TRBJ1-5, with TRBD1 matching over 8 bases. Germline V gene sequence: CDR1 SNHLY, CDR2 FYNNEI. CDR3 length: 14 residues. V was pared by 3 bases and J by 6 bases, with 4 bases of the junction left unmatched. The CDR3 is CASSDRTGPQPQHF. The DNA of the CDR3 is TGTGCCAGCAGTGATCGGACAGGGCCTCAGCCCCAGCATTTT.